Listed below are T cell receptor beta chains from one sample, sequenced in a study of T cell responses to AZD1222 COVID-19 vaccine. Sequencing was performed with immunoSEQ multiplex PCR; in TCRdb, only in-frame clones are kept and a portion is missing. The sample carries 100,000 to 150,000 clones, 80% to 90% recorded once. Sequenced material: peripheral blood, taken on day 0 of AZD1222 vaccination. These receptors were collected from an adult in good health. Each CDR3 is given with its conserved first and last residue.

J,V,CDR3
TRBJ2-3,TRBV28,CASSDPGAEDTQYF
TRBJ2-3,TRBV4-3,CASSQEGRTITDTQYF
TRBJ1-2,TRBV30,CAWSQGGDGYTF
TRBJ2-7,TRBV10-2,CASSGTGLASAEQYF
TRBJ1-1,TRBV19,CASRDQGRAFF
TRBJ2-1,TRBV4-2,CASSQGVGLAIGNEQFF
TRBJ2-5,TRBV3-1/TRBV3-2,CASSQFAGGPWAAYF
TRBJ1-4,TRBV5-1,CASSDWTDEKLFF
TRBJ1-6,TRBV2,CASSDIGVLHF
TRBJ2-1,TRBV5-1,CASSLGAGGSSYNEQFF
TRBJ2-5,TRBV28,CASSPHPRRQETQYF
TRBJ1-2,TRBV10-2,CASSGEIGYGYTF
TRBJ1-5,TRBV19,CASTLLRAGLNQPQHF
TRBJ2-5,TRBV3-1/TRBV3-2,CASVPLYQETQYF
TRBJ2-1,TRBV27,CASSEGLPGPNEQFF
TRBJ2-7,TRBV28,CASSFWLAGISYEQYF
TRBJ1-5,TRBV24-1,CATSEGGREYNQPQHF
TRBJ1-2,TRBV7-9,CASSTLEYGYTF
TRBJ2-1,TRBV6-5,CASSYSASGNYNEQFF
TRBJ2-1,TRBV5-1,CASSWGLAGGHNEQFF
TRBJ2-3,TRBV7-9,CASSFRDRTDTQYF
TRBJ1-4,TRBV5-1,CASSLRPATNEKLFF
TRBJ2-7,TRBV6-1,CASSEALASDSYEQYF
TRBJ2-2,TRBV15,CATSRGQGADTGELFF
TRBJ2-3,TRBV18,CASSPRTSANTDTQYF
TRBJ2-1,TRBV6-5,CASSYLLANEQFF
TRBJ2-3,TRBV29-1,CSVGQGLVTDTQYF
TRBJ2-7,TRBV9,CASSARERPNGGEQYF